This T cell receptor beta chain was captured in a study of shared clonotypes between healthy human individuals. Across the study: Serving as donors were two women and three men, whose ages spanned 18 to 49.

Only CD45RO-negative cells positively selected for CCR7 counted as naive CD8 cells, so terminally differentiated effector memory CD45RA+ cells were excluded. There were only Caucasian adults among the donors, and all lived in Nashville, Tennessee. A note on this clone: The antigen is unknown.

Germline lookup yields CDR1 GTSNPN and CDR2 SVGIG (reference sequence). CDR3 length equals 14 residues. Clones were read by immunoSEQ multiplex PCR, and TCRdb kept only the in-frame ones, dropping some. Of approximately 1.9 million clones listed, 93% are singletons. Study results and limitations: Among the subsets, naive ones generally showed larger estimated richness than memory ones.

The chain has TRBV30 and TRBJ2-5; the D is unclear. The DNA end is more similar to TRBJ2-7, so the J call may be wrong. The receptor was isolated from a man aged 18-30 years in good health. Some clones in this sample may be carry-over from other donors' samples. Sequencing input: naive CD8+ T cells from PBMCs. Here the CDR3 reads CAWSEGRPLYEQYF. CDR3 coding DNA: TGTGCCTGGAGTGAGGGCAGGCCTCTCTACGAGCAGTACTTC.